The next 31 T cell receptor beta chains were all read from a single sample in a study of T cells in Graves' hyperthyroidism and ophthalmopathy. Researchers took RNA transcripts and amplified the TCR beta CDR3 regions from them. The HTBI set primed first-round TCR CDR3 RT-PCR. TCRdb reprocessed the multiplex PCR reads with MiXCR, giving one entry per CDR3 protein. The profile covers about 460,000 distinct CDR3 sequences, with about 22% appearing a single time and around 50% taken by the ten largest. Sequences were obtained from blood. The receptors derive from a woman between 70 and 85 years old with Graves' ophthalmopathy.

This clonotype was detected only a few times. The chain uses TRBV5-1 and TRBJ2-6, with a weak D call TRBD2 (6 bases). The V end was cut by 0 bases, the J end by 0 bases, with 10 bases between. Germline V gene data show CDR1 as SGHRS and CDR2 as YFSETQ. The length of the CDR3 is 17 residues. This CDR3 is CASSLGGVDSGANVLTF. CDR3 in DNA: TGCGCCAGCAGCTTGGGCGGGGTAGACTCTGGGGCCAACGTCCTGACTTTC.

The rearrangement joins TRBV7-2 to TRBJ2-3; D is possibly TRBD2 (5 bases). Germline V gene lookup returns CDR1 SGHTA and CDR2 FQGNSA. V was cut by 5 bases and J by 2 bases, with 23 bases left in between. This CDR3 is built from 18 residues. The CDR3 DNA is TGTGCCAGCAGCCAAGATACCCACTCGGGCGGGTTCACAGATACGCAGTATTTT. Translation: CASSQDTHSGGFTDTQYF. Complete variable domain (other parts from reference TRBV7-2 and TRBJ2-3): GAGVSQSPSNKVTEKGKDVELRCDPISGHTALYWYRQSLGQGLEFLIYFQGNSAPDKSGLPSDRFSAERTGGSVSTLTIQRTQQEDSAVYLCASSQDTHSGGFTDTQYFGPGTRLTVL.

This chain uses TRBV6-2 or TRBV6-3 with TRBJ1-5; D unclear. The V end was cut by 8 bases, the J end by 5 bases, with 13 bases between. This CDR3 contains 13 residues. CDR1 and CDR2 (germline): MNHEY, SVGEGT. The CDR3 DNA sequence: TGTGCCAGCTCGGGATGGAGGGATCAGCCCCAGCATTTT. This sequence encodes CASSGWRDQPQHF.

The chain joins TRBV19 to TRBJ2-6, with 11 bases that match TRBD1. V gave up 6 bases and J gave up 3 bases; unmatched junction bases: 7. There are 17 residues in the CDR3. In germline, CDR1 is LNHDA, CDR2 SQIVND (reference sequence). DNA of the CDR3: TGTGCCAGTAGACTTTCGGACAGGGGGCATGGGGCCAACGTCCTGACTTTC. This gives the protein CASRLSDRGHGANVLTF.

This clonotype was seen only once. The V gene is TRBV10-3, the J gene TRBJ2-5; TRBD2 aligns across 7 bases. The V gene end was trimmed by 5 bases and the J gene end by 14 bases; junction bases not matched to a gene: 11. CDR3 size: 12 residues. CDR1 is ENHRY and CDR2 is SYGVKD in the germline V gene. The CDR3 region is CAISTELARYYF. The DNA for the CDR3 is TGTGCCATCAGTACCGAACTAGCGAGATACTACTTC.

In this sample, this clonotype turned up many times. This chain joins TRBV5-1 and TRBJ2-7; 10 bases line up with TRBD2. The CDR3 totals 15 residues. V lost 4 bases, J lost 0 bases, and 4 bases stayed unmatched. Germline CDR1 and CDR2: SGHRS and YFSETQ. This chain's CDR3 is CASSQTSGLSYEQYF. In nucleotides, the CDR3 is TGCGCCAGCAGCCAGACTAGCGGGCTCTCCTACGAGCAGTACTTC.

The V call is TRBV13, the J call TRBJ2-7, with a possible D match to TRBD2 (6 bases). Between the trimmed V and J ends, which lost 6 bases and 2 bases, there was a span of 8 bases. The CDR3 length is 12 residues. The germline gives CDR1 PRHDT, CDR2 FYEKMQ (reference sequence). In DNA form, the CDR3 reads TGTGCCAGCAGGGGAGGCGCCTACGAGCAGTACTTC. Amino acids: CASRGGAYEQYF.

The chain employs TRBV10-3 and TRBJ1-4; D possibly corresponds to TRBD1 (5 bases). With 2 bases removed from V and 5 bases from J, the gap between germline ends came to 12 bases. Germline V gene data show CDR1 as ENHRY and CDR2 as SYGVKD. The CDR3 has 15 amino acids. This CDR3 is CAISERVGRNEKLFF. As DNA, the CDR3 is TGTGCCATCAGTGAGAGGGTGGGACGGAATGAAAAACTGTTTTTT.

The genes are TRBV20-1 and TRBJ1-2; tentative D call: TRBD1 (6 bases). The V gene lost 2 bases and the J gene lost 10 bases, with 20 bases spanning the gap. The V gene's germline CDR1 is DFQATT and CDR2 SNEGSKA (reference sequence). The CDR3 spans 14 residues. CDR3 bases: TGCAGTGCTAGACGTGAGGGGGGCATATCAGACTACACCTTC. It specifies CSARREGGISDYTF.

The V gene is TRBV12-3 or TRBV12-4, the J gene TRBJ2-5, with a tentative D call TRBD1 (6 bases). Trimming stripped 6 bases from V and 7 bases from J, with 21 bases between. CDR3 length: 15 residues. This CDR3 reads CASSPIRQAGGTQYF. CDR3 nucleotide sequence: TGTGCCAGCAGCCCGATTCGACAGGCTGGGGGGACCCAGTACTTC.

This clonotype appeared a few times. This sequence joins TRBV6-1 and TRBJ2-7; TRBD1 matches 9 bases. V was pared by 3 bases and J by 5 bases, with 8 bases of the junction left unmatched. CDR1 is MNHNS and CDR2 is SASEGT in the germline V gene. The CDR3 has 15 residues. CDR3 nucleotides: TGTGCCAGCAGTGACGGGACAGGGAAAACTAACGAGCAGTACTTC. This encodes CASSDGTGKTNEQYF.

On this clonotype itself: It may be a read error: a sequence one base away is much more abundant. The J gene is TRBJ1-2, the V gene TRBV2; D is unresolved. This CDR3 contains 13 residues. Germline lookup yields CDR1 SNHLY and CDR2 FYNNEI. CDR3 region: CASTRMGRDGHTF. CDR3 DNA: TGTGCCAGCACCCGAATGGGGAGGGATGGCCACACCTTC. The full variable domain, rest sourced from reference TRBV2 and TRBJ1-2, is EPEVTQTPSHQVTQMGQEVILRCVPISNHLYFYWYRQILGQKVEFLVSFYNNEISEKSEIFDDQFSVERPDGSNFTLKIRSTKLEDSAMYFCASTRMGRDGHTFGSGTRLTVV.

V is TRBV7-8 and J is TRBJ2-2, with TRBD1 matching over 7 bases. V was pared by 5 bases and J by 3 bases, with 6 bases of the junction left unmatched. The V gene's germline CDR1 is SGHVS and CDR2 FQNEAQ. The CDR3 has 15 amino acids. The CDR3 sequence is CASSTRDSYTGELFF. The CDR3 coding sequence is TGTGCCAGCAGCACCCGGGACAGTTACACCGGGGAGCTGTTTTTT.

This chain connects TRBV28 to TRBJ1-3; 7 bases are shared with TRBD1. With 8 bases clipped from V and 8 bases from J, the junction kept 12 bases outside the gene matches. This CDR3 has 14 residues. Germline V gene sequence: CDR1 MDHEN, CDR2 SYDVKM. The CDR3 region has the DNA TGTGCCAGCGCCGGGAGGGGGCCGATGGACACCATATATTTT. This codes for CASAGRGPMDTIYF.

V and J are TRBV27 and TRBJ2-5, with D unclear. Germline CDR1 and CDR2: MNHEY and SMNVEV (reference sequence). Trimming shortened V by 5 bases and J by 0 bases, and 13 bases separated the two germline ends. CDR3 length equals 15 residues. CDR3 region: CASSPLTLYQETQYF. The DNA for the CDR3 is TGTGCCAGCAGTCCACTCACCTTGTACCAAGAGACCCAGTACTTC.

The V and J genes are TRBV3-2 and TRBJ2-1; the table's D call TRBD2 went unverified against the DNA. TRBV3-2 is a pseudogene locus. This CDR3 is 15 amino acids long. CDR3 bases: TGTGCCAGCAGCCAAGGCGCGGGATTCTACAATGAGCAGTTCTTC. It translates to CASSQGAGFYNEQFF.

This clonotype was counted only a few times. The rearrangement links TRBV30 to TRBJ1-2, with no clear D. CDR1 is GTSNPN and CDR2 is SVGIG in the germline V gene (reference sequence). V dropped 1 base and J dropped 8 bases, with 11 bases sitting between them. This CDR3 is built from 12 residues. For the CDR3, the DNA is TGTGCCTGGAGTGCGGTTGTGGGGGGCTACACCTTC. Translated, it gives CAWSAVVGGYTF.

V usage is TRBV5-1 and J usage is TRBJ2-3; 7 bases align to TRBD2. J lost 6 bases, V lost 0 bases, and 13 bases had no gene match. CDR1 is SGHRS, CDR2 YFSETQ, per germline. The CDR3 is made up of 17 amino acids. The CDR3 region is CASSLVYRRRELDTQYF. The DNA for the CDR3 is TGCGCCAGCAGCTTGGTTTACCGGCGGCGGGAGCTTGATACGCAGTATTTT. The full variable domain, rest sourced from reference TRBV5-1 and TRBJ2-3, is KAGVTQTPRYLIKTRGQQVTLSCSPISGHRSVSWYQQTPGQGLQFLFEYFSETQRNKGNFPGRFSGRQFSNSRSEMNVSTLELGDSALYLCASSLVYRRRELDTQYFGPGTRLTVL.

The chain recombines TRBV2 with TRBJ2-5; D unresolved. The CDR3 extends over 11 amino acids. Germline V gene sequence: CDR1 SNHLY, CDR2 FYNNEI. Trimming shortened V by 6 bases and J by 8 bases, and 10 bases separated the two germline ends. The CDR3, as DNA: TGTGCCAGCAGGGCCCTGGAAACCCAGTACTTC. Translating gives CASRALETQYF.

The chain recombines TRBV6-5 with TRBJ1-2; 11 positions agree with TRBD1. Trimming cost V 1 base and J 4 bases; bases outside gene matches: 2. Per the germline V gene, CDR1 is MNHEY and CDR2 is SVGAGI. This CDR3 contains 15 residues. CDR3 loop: CASSYFGTGGYGYTF. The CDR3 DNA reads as TGTGCCAGCAGTTACTTCGGGACAGGGGGCTATGGCTACACCTTC.

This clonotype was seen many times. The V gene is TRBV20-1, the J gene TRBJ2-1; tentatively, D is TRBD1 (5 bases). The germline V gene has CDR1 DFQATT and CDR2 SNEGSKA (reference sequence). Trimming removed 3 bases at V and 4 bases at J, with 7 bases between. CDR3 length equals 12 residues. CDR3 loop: CSASRQYNEQFF. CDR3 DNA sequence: TGCAGTGCTAGCCGACAGTACAATGAGCAGTTCTTC.

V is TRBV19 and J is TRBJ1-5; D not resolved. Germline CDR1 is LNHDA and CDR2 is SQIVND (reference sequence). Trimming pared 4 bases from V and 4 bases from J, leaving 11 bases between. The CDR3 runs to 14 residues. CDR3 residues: CASSTSSKNQPQHF. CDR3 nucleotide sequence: TGTGCCAGTAGTACGAGCAGCAAAAATCAGCCCCAGCATTTT. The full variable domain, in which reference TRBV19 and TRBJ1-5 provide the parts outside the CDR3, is DGGITQSPKYLFRKEGQNVTLSCEQNLNHDAMYWYRQDPGQGLRLIYYSQIVNDFQKGDIAEGYSVSREKKESFPLTVTSAQKNPTAFYLCASSTSSKNQPQHFGDGTRLSIL.

The CDR3 is CASSYSGTRPYEQYF. Written as DNA, the CDR3 is TGTGCCAGCAGTTACTCGGGAACAAGGCCCTACGAGCAGTACTTC. V and J are TRBV6-6 and TRBJ2-7; D not certain. The ends were cut back, 0 bases at V and 2 bases at J, with 11 bases in the middle. Germline V gives CDR1 MNHNY, CDR2 SVGAGI (reference sequence). The length of the CDR3 is 15 residues.

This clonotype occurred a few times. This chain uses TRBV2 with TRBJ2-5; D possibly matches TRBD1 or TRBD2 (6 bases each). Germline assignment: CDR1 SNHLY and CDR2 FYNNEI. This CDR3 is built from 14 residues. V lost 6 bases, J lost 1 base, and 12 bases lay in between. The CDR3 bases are TGTGCCAGCAGAATAGGGGGAGGCCAAGAGACCCAGTACTTC. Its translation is CASRIGGGQETQYF.

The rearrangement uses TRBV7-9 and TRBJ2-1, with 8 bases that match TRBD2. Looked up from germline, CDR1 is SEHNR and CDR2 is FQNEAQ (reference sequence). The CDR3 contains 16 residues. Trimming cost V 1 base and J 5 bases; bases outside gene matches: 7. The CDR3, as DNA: TGTGCCAGCAGCTTAGGTCGGGGGGGGGGGGACAATGAGCAGTTCTTC. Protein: CASSLGRGGGDNEQFF.

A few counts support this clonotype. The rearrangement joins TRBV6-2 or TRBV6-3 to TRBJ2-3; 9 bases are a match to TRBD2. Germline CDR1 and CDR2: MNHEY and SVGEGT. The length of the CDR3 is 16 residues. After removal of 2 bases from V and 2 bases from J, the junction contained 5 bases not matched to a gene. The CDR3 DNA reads TGTGCCAGCAGTTACCTAGCGGGGCCATACACAGATACGCAGTATTTT. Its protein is CASSYLAGPYTDTQYF.

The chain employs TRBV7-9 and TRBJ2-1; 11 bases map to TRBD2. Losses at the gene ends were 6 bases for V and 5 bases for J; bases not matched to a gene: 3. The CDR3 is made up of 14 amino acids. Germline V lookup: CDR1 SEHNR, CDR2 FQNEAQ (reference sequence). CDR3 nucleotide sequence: TGTGCCAGCAGAGTAGCGGGAGGGAACAATGAGCAGTTCTTC. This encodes CASRVAGGNNEQFF.

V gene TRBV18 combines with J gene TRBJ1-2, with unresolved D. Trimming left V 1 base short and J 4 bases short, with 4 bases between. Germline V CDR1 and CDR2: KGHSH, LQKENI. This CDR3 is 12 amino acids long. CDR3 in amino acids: CASSPLGYGYTF. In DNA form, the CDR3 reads TGTGCCAGCTCACCACTGGGCTATGGCTACACCTTC. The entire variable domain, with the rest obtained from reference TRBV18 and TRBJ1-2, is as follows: NAGVMQNPRHLVRRRGQEARLRCSPMKGHSHVYWYRQLPEEGLKFMVYLQKENIIDESGMPKERFSAEFPKEGPSILRIQQVVRGDSAAYFCASSPLGYGYTFGSGTRLTVV.

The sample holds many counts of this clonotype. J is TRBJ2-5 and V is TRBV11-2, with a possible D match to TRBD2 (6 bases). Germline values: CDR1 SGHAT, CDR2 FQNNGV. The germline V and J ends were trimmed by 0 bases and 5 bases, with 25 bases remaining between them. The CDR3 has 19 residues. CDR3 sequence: CASSLDRRGDGTDRETQYF. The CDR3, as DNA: TGTGCCAGCAGCTTAGATCGGAGGGGCGACGGGACGGATCGGGAGACCCAGTACTTC.

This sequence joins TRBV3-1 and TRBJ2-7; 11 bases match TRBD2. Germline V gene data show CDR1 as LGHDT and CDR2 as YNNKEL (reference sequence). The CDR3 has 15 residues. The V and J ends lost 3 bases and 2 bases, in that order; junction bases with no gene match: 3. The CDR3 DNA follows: TGTGCCAGCAGCCAGACTAGCGGGGTTGCCTACGAGCAGTACTTC. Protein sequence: CASSQTSGVAYEQYF.

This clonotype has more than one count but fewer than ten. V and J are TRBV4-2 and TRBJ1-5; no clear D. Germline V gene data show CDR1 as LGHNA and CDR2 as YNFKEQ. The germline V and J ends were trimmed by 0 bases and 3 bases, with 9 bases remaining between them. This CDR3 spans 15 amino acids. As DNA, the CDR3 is TGTGCCAGCAGCCAAGACCAGGCGTACAATCAGCCCCAGCATTTT. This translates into CASSQDQAYNQPQHF.